A single sample gave rise to the 14 T cell receptor beta chains below, sequenced in a study of blood T cell repertoires in COVID-19. Clones were sequenced by immunoSEQ multiplex PCR, and TCRdb holds only the in-frame ones, with some missing. The table shows a few hundred thousand clones, with approximately 90% occurring only once. The specimen sequenced was peripheral blood. Source of these receptors: a man aged 18-30 years with COVID-19, enrolled during active disease.

This clone was counted between two and nine times. Other DNA sequences in the sample encode the same CDR3. The CDR3 spells CATSDSDNEQFF. The CDR3 DNA follows: TGTGCCACCAGTGATTCGGACAATGAGCAGTTCTTC. The chain employs TRBV24-1 and TRBJ2-1, with D uncertain. Germline V gene lookup returns CDR1 KGHDR and CDR2 SFDVKD. The CDR3 totals 12 residues. Trimming removed 2 bases from V and 5 bases from J, with 3 bases in between.

This clone was detected only once. The rearrangement joins TRBV7-8 to TRBJ2-7; 13 bases match TRBD2. Germline V lookup: CDR1 SGHVS, CDR2 FQNEAQ. J gave up 0 bases and V 5 bases, and 4 bases lay outside the gene matches. This CDR3 spans 16 amino acids. CDR3 residues: CASSTGTSGASYEQYF. The DNA for the CDR3 is TGTGCCAGCAGCACCGGGACTAGCGGGGCCTCCTACGAGCAGTACTTC.

In regard to this clone: The junction departs from germline at one end; a sequencing error may be responsible. The genes are TRBV30 and TRBJ2-7, with 10 positions matching TRBD2. CDR3 length: 12 amino acids. Germline CDR1 is GTSNPN and CDR2 is SVGIG (reference sequence). The CDR3 DNA is TGTGCCTGGAGCGGACCGATTAGCGGGAGGCCCTTC. Residues: CAWSGPISGRPF.

CDR3 nucleotide sequence: TGTGCCAGTAGTCCCCGGACAGGGAGCTCCTATAATTCACCCCTCCACTTT. Protein sequence: CASSPRTGSSYNSPLHF. The rearrangement joins TRBV19 to TRBJ1-6, with 8 bases matching TRBD1. The CDR3 sequence is 17 residues long. CDR1 is LNHDA, CDR2 SQIVND, per germline (reference sequence). Trimming removed 5 bases from V and 0 bases from J; junction bases left unmatched: 6.

The chain has TRBV5-1 and TRBJ1-4; 9 bases match TRBD1. This CDR3 is 15 amino acids long. The V segment lost 2 bases and the J segment 11 bases; nucleotides outside the gene matches: 10. Germline V gene sequence: CDR1 SGHRS, CDR2 YFSETQ. In nucleotides, the CDR3 is TGCGCCAGCAGCTTACTTGGACAGGGGCGACCCAAACTGTTTTTT. Translation: CASSLLGQGRPKLFF.

The table lists this clone with a few counts. The gene calls are TRBV6-2 or TRBV6-3 and TRBJ1-6; possible D gene TRBD1, 6 bases. CDR3 length: 14 residues. Between the trimmed V and J ends, which lost 5 bases and 6 bases, there was a span of 11 bases. The germline gives CDR1 MNHEY, CDR2 SVGEGT. CDR3 DNA: TGTGCCAGCAGTAGGGGGGGTGGTAATTCACCCCTCCACTTT. Translation gives CASSRGGGNSPLHF.

This chain links TRBV5-6 with TRBJ2-3; 13 bases align to TRBD2. From germline, CDR1 is SGHDT and CDR2 YYEEEE. The ends lost 4 bases at V and 2 bases at J; junction bases unmatched: 7. This CDR3 comprises 17 residues. CDR3 nucleotide sequence: TGTGCCAGCAGCGATGATACTAGCGGGGGGGTCACAGATACGCAGTATTTT. This encodes CASSDDTSGGVTDTQYF.

The J gene is TRBJ1-2, the V gene TRBV2; unclear D gene. This CDR3 is built from 14 residues. Trimming took off 4 bases at V and 0 bases at J, with 9 bases between the two ends. Germline V CDR1 and CDR2: SNHLY, FYNNEI. The CDR3 nucleotides are TGTGCCAGCAGTGGGGAGACATCTAACTATGGCTACACCTTC. Translating it yields CASSGETSNYGYTF.

V usage is TRBV12-3 or TRBV12-4 and J usage is TRBJ2-1; no clear D gene. CDR3 length equals 11 residues. Trimming left V 1 base short and J 10 bases short, with 5 bases between. The DNA for the CDR3 is TGTGCCAGCAGTTTAGGCCTAGAGCAGTTCTTC. Its translation is CASSLGLEQFF.

The chain employs TRBV19 and TRBJ2-1; 11 nucleotides match TRBD2. Germline V gives CDR1 LNHDA, CDR2 SQIVND (reference sequence). CDR3 length: 16 amino acids. Trimming removed 1 base from V and 4 bases from J; junction bases left unmatched: 3. The DNA of the CDR3 is TGTGCCAGTAGTATAGGTAGCGGGAGGGAATACAATGAGCAGTTCTTC. This translates into CASSIGSGREYNEQFF.

This clone appeared a single time. One junction end does not reproduce the germline sequence, and a read error may be involved. The chain employs TRBV7-7 and TRBJ2-5; 11 nucleotides align to TRBD2. This CDR3 has 22 residues. The germline V gene encodes CDR1 SSHAT and CDR2 FNYEAQ (reference sequence). CDR3 region: CASSLITLWTPGLAVMRETQYF. DNA of the CDR3: TGTGCTAGCAGCTTAATTACGTTATGGACACCGGGACTAGCGGTCATGCGGGAGACCCAGTACTTC.

The chain carries TRBV24-1 and TRBJ2-3, with 12 bases matching TRBD2. The germline CDR1 and CDR2 sequences are KGHDR and SFDVKD. The CDR3 is made up of 20 amino acids. The V and J ends lost 2 bases and 0 bases, in that order; junction bases with no gene match: 11. The CDR3 DNA reads as TGTGCCACCAGTGATTCCGGGGCTAGCGGGAGGGGTGCCAGCACAGATACGCAGTATTTT. It yields the protein CATSDSGASGRGASTDTQYF.

This chain links TRBV2 with TRBJ1-1; weak D call: TRBD1 (6 bases). Germline V CDR1 and CDR2: SNHLY, FYNNEI. V was trimmed by 4 bases and J by 0 bases, leaving 9 bases between them. CDR3 length: 14 residues. The CDR3 loop reads CASSVRGMNTEAFF. The DNA for the CDR3 is TGTGCCAGCAGTGTCAGGGGTATGAACACTGAAGCTTTCTTT.

This clone was observed a single time. V is TRBV4-1 and J is TRBJ1-1, with 7 bases that match TRBD1. CDR3 size: 15 residues. V shed 4 bases, J shed 0 bases, and the junction held 5 bases outside the gene matches. CDR1 MGHRA and CDR2 YSYEKL come from the germline V gene. CDR3 nucleotide sequence: TGCGCCAGCAGCCCCGGACAGGCTTTGAACACTGAAGCTTTCTTT. It specifies CASSPGQALNTEAFF.